This note documents a single T cell receptor (beta chain) sequence. Its antigen remains unknown. Sequenced by immunoSEQ multiplex PCR; TCRdb stores in-frame clones only, minus some. The sample consists of 100,000 to 130,000 clones, around 93% of them appearing once. The sample comes from a study of OX40 agonist ivuxolimab in advanced cancers. Across the study: One hepatocellular carcinoma and a couple of cutaneous melanoma patients partially responded. Study outcomes and limitations: CD8+ T cells (on average) carried more expanded clones than CD4+ T cells. Circulating CD4+ and CD8+ T cells showed clonal expansion by week 6 at 0.1 to 3.0 mg/kg.

Germline loops: CDR1 GTSNPN, CDR2 SVGIG (reference sequence). Trimming pared 2 bases from V and 6 bases from J, leaving 20 bases between. The CDR3 extends over 16 amino acids. This receptor was obtained from an adult with an advanced solid tumor such as melanoma, head and neck, liver or kidney cancer. The material sequenced was CD4+ or CD8+ T cells sorted from blood, taken in a trial of the OX40 agonist ivuxolimab. V and J are TRBV30 and TRBJ1-5, with D possibly TRBD1 on 6 matching bases. The CDR3 sequence is CAWSKGGGGISQPQHF. CDR3 sequence (DNA): TGTGCCTGGAGTAAGGGAGGGGGAGGGATTTCTCAGCCCCAGCATTTT.